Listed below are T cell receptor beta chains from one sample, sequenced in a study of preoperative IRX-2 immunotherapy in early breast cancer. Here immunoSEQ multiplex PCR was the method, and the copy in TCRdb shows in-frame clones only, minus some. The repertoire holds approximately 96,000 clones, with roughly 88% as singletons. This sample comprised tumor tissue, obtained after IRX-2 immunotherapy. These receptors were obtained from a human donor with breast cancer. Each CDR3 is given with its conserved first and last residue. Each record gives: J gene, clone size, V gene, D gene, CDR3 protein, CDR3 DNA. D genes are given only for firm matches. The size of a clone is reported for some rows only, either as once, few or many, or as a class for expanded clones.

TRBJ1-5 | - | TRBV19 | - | CASRDAGTGLNQPQHF | TGTGCCAGTAGGGACGCCGGTACAGGTCTTAATCAGCCCCAGCATTTT
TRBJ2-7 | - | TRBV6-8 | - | CASSGKDRAYEQYF | TGTGCCAGCAGTGGTAAGGACAGAGCCTACGAGCAGTACTTC
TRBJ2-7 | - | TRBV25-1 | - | CASSPAGILEDYEQYF | TGTGCCAGCAGCCCCGCCGGGATTTTAGAGGACTACGAGCAGTACTTC
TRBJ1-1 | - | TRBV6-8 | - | CASTRQPNTEAFF | TGTGCCAGCACCAGACAGCCGAACACTGAAGCTTTCTTT
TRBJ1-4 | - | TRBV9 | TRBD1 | CATIGTGLEKLFF | TGTGCCACTATCGGGACAGGTTTAGAAAAACTGTTTTTT
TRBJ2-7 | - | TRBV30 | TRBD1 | CAYTQGVTYEQYF | TGTGCCTACACACAGGGGGTTACCTACGAGCAGTACTTC
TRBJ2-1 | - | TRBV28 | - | CASSLATTLYNEQFF | TGTGCCAGCAGTTTGGCAACGACCCTTTACAATGAGCAGTTCTTC
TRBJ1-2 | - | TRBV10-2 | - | CASSEPMRRGAKGYTF | TGCGCCAGCAGTGAGCCAATGAGGCGGGGGGCGAAGGGCTACACCTTC
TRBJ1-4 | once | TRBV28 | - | CASSYNRAGAGEKLFF | TGTGCCAGCAGTTATAATCGAGCGGGGGCCGGGGAAAAACTGTTTTTT
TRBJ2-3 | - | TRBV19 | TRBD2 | CASSLGAGGTDTQYF | TGTGCCAGTAGCCTCGGAGCGGGAGGCACAGATACGCAGTATTTT
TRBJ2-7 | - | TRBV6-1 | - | CASSEARTVYNYEQYF | TGTGCCAGCAGTGAAGCCCGGACAGTTTATAACTACGAGCAGTACTTC
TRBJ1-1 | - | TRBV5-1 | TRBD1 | CASTTGGLSTEAFF | TGCGCCAGCACCACAGGGGGCTTGAGCACTGAAGCTTTCTTT
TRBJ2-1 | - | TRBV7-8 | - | CASRSRAVDEQFF | TGTGCCAGCAGATCACGGGCGGTCGATGAGCAGTTCTTC
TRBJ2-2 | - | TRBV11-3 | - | CASSNLGGSGELFF | TGTGCCAGCAGCAACCTCGGAGGGTCCGGGGAGCTGTTTTTT
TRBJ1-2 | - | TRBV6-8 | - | CASSDAGKYGYTF | TGTGCCAGCAGTGACGCGGGCAAATATGGCTACACCTTC
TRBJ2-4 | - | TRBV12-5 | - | CASGLQANIQYF | TGTGCTAGTGGTTTGCAAGCGAACATTCAGTACTTC
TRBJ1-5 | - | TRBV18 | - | CANSPGRSSNQPQHF | TGTGCCAACTCACCAGGCAGATCTAGCAATCAGCCCCAGCATTTT
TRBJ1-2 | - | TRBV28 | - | CASISPGLRRGYTF | TGTGCCAGCATTTCACCAGGGCTTAGGCGTGGCTACACCTTC
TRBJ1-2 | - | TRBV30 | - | CAWSGGGGYTF | TGTGCCTGGAGCGGCGGCGGTGGCTACACCTTC
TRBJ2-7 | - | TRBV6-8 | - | CASSGLASTTYEQYF | TGTGCCAGCAGCGGTCTAGCGTCCACGACCTACGAGCAGTACTTC
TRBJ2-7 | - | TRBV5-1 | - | CASSLEAILPYEQYF | TGCGCCAGCAGCTTGGAAGCAATACTCCCCTACGAGCAGTACTTC
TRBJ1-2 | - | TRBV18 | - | CASSPGPSDVSYTF | TGTGCCAGCTCACCGGGCCCAAGTGACGTTAGCTACACCTTC
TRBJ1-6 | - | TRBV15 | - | CATSTLDSNNSPLHF | TGTGCCACCAGCACCCTGGACAGTAATAATTCACCCCTCCACTTT
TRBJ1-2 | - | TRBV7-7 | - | CASSLGRGWIYGYTF | TGTGCCAGCAGCTTAGGCAGGGGCTGGATCTATGGCTACACCTTC
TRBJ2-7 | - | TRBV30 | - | CACYVKGESYEQYF | TGTGCCTGTTATGTAAAGGGGGAATCCTACGAGCAGTACTTC
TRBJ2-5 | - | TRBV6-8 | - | CASSYAAETQYF | TGTGCCAGCAGTTACGCCGCAGAGACCCAGTACTTC
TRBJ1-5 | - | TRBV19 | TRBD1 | CASSIFNRGVSNQPQHF | TGTGCCAGTAGTATCTTTAACAGGGGAGTTAGCAATCAGCCCCAGCATTTT
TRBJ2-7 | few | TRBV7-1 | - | CASSLSGTRDIYEQYF | TGTGCCAGCAGCCTCAGTGGGACTCGGGACATATACGAGCAGTACTTC
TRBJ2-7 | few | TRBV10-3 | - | CAISESEGTEQYF | TGTGCCATCAGTGAGTCGGAGGGGACCGAGCAGTACTTC
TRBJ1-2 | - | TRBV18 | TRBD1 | CASSPPTGDGYTF | TGTGCCAGCTCACCACCGACAGGGGATGGCTACACCTTC
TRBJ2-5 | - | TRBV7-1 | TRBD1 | CASSGTGMGQETQYF | TGTGCCAGCAGTGGGACAGGGATGGGGCAAGAGACCCAGTACTTC
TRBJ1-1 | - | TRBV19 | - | CASRQGITEAFF | TGTGCCAGTAGACAGGGTATAACTGAAGCTTTCTTT
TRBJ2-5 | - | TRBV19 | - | CASSREQETQYF | TGTGCCAGTTCCAGAGAACAAGAGACCCAGTACTTC
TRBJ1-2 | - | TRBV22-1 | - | CASSLRQGLQRF | TGTGCCAGCAGCCTTCGACAGGGGCTACAACGCTTC
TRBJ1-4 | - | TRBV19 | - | CASSQQGRDEKLFF | TGTGCCAGTAGTCAGCAGGGTCGGGATGAAAAACTGTTTTTT
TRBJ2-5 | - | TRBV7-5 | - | CASSRGQTQETQYF | TGTGCCAGCAGCCGGGGACAAACCCAAGAGACCCAGTACTTC
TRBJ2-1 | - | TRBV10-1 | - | CATKGDNEQFF | TGCGCCACCAAAGGGGATAATGAGCAGTTCTTC
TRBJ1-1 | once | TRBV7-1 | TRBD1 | CASSPRTGVANTEAFF | TGTGCCAGCAGCCCTCGGACAGGGGTGGCGAACACTGAAGCTTTCTTT
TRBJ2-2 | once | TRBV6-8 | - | CASSYSNLPTGELFF | TGTGCCAGCAGTTACTCGAACCTGCCCACCGGGGAGCTGTTTTTT
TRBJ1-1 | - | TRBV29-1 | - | CSVDSLNTEAFF | TGCAGCGTTGACAGCTTGAACACTGAAGCTTTCTTT
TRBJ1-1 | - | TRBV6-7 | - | CASRTTLGTEAVF | TGTGCCAGTCGGACCACCCTGGGCACTGAAGCTGTCTTT
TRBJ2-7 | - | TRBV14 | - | CASSPIGATYEQYF | TGTGCCAGCAGCCCGATAGGCGCTACCTACGAGCAGTACTTC
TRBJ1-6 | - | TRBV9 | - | CASNQDSSYNSPLHF | TGTGCCAGCAATCAGGACAGCTCCTATAATTCACCCCTCCACTTT
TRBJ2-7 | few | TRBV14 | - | CASSPRGAWEQYF | TGTGCCAGCAGCCCTCGGGGGGCATGGGAGCAGTACTTC
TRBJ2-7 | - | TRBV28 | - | CASSLEGVQTYEQYF | TGTGCCAGCAGTTTAGAAGGGGTACAAACCTACGAGCAGTACTTC
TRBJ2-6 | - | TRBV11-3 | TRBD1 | CASSPGGPLSGANVLTF | TGTGCCAGCAGCCCAGGGGGCCCACTCTCTGGGGCCAACGTCCTGACTTTC
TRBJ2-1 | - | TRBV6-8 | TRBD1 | CASRRDRTRWEQFF | TGTGCCAGCAGGAGGGACAGGACGCGGTGGGAGCAGTTCTTC
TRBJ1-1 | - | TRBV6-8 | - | CASIIGLRNTEAFF | TGTGCCAGCATTATCGGACTCCGGAACACTGAAGCTTTCTTT
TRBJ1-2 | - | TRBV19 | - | CASSIESYGYTF | TGTGCCAGTAGTATAGAGAGCTATGGCTACACCTTC
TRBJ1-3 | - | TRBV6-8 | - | CASSRGTGNTIYF | TGTGCCAGCTCGCGGGGGACTGGAAACACCATATATTTT
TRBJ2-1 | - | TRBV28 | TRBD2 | CASSSQRGGDNEQFF | TGTGCCAGCAGTTCACAGAGGGGAGGGGACAATGAGCAGTTCTTC
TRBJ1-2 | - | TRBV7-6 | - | CASSWWNRPNYGYTF | TGTGCCAGCAGCTGGTGGAACAGACCTAACTATGGCTACACCTTC
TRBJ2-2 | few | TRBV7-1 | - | CASTHDRYQATHAGELFF | TGTGCCAGCACCCATGATCGATACCAAGCCACGCACGCTGGGGAGCTGTTTTTT
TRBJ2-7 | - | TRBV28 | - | CASRARRYEQYF | TGTGCCAGCAGAGCACGCAGGTACGAGCAGTACTTC
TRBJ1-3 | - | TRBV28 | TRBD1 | CASIGQVWDSGNTIYF | TGTGCCAGCATCGGACAGGTCTGGGATTCTGGAAACACCATATATTTT
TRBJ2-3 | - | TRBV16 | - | CASGTSGTTDTQYF | TGTGCTAGTGGCACGTCCGGAACAACGGATACGCAGTATTTT
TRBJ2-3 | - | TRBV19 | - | CASRTTASTDTQYF | TGTGCCAGTCGCACGACAGCATCCACAGATACGCAGTATTTT
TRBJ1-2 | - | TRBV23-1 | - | CASSPINVCDGPYGYTF | TGCGCCAGCAGTCCTATCAATGTATGCGACGGACCCTATGGCTACACCTTC
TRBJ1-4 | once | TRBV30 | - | CACIQGEGEKLFF | TGTGCCTGTATCCAGGGTGAGGGTGAAAAACTGTTTTTT
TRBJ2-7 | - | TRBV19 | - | CASSIQGTYEQYF | TGTGCCAGTAGTATACAGGGTACCTACGAGCAGTACTTC